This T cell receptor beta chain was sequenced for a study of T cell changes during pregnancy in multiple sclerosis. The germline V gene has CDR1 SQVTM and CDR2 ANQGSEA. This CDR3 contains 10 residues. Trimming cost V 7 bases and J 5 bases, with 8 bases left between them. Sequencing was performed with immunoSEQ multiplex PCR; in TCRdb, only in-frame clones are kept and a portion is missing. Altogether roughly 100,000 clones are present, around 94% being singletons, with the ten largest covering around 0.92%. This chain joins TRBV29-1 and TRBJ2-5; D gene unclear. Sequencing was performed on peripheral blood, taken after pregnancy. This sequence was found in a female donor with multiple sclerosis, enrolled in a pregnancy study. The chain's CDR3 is CSAFQETQYF. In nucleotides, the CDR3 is TGCAGCGCGTTCCAGGAGACCCAGTACTTC.